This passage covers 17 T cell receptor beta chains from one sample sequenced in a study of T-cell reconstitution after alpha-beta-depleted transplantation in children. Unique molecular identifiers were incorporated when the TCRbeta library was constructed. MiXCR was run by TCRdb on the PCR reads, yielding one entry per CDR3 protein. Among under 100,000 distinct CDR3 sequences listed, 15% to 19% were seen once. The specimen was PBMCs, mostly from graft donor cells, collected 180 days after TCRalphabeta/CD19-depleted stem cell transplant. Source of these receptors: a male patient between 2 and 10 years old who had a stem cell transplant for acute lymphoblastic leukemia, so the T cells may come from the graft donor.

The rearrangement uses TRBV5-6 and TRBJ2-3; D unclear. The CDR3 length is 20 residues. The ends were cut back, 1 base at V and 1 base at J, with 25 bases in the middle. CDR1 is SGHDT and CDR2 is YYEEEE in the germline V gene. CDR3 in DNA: TGTGCCAGCAGCTTGACCGGGCCCCGGCAGTTTCGGCGAGGCACAGATACGCAGTATTTT. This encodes CASSLTGPRQFRRGTDTQYF. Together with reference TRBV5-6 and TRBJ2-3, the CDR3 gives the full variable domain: DAGVTQSPTHLIKTRGQQVTLRCSPKSGHDTVSWYQQALGQGPQFIFQYYEEEERQRGNFPDRFSGHQFPNYSSELNVNALLLGDSALYLCASSLTGPRQFRRGTDTQYFGPGTRLTVL.

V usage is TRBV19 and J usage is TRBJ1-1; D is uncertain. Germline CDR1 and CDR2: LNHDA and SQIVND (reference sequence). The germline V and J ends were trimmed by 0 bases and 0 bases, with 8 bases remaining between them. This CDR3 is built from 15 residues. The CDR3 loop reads CASSIDPGMNTEAFF. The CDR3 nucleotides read TGTGCCAGTAGTATAGATCCGGGTATGAACACTGAAGCTTTCTTT.

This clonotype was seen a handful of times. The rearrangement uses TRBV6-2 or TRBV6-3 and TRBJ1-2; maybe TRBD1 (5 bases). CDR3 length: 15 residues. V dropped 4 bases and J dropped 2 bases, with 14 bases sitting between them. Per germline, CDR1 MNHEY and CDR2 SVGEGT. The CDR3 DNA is TGTGCCAGCAGTTTTTGGACACCAAAAAACTATGGCTACACCTTC. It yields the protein CASSFWTPKNYGYTF.

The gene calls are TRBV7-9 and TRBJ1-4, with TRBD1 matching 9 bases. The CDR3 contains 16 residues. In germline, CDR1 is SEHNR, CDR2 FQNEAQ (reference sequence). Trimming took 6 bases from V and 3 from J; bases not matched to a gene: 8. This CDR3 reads CASRRGQGRANEKLFF. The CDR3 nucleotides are TGTGCCAGCAGACGGGGACAGGGAAGAGCTAATGAAAAACTGTTTTTT.

The CDR3 DNA is TGTGCCAGCAGCTTAGGGTCAAGGGGGTTCGCGGACGAGCAGTACTTC. The encoded protein is CASSLGSRGFADEQYF. The chain is built from TRBV11-2 and TRBJ2-7; TRBD1 is a possible D gene (6 bases). Per the germline V gene, CDR1 is SGHAT and CDR2 is FQNNGV. Trimming stripped 1 base from V and 5 bases from J, with 18 bases between. The CDR3 length is 16 residues.

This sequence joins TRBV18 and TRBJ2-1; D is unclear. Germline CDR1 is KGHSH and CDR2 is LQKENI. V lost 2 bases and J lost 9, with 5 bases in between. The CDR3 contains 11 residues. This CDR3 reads CASSPYGEQFF. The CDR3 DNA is TGTGCCAGCTCACCATACGGTGAGCAGTTCTTC.

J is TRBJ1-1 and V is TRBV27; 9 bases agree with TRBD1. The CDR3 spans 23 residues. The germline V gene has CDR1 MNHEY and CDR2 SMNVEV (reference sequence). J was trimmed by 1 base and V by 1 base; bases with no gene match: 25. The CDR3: CASSLFDRVGTRPDRGKNTEAFF. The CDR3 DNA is TGTGCCAGCAGTTTATTCGATCGGGTCGGGACCAGACCGGACAGGGGAAAGAACACTGAAGCTTTCTTT.

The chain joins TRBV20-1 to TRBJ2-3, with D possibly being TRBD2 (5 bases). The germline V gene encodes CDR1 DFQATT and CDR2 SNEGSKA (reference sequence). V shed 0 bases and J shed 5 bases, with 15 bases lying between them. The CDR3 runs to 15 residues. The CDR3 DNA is TGCAGTGCTAGAGATCCCGTAGAGGCGGGAGATACGCAGTATTTT. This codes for CSARDPVEAGDTQYF.

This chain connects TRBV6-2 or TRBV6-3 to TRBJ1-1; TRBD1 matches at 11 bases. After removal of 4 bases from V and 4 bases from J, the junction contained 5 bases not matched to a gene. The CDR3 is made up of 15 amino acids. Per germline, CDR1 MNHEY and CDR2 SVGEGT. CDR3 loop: CASSWAGTGGTEAFF. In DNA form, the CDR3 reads TGTGCCAGCAGTTGGGCCGGGACAGGGGGCACTGAAGCTTTCTTT.

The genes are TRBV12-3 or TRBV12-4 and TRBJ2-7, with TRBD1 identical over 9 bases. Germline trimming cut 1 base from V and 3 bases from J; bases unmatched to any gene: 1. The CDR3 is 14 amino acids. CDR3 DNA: TGTGCCAGCAGTTTAGGACAGGGGGACTACGAGCAGTACTTC. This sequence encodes CASSLGQGDYEQYF.

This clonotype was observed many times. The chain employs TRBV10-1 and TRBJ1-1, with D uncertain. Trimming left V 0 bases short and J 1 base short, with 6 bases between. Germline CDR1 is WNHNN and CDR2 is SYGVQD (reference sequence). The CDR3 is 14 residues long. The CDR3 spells CASSESLPNTEAFF. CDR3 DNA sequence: TGCGCCAGCAGTGAGTCGCTTCCGAACACTGAAGCTTTCTTT.

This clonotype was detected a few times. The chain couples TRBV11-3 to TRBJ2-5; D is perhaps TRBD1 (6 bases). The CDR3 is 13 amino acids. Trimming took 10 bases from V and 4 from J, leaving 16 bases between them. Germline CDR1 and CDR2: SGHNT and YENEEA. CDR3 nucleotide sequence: TGTGCCACCCTGGACAGACATCGAGAGACCCAGTACTTC. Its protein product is CATLDRHRETQYF.

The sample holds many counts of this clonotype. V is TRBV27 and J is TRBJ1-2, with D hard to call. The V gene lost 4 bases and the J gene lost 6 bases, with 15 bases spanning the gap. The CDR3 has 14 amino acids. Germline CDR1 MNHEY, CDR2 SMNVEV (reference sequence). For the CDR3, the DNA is TGTGCCAGCAGTTGGAGGACCGGGGAGGATGGCTACACCTTC. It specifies CASSWRTGEDGYTF.

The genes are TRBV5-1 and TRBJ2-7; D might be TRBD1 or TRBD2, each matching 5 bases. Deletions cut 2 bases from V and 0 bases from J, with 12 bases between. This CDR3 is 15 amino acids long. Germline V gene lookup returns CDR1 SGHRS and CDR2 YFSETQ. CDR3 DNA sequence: TGCGCCAGCAGCTTCGGGGCTTTGACCTCCTACGAGCAGTACTTC. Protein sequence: CASSFGALTSYEQYF.

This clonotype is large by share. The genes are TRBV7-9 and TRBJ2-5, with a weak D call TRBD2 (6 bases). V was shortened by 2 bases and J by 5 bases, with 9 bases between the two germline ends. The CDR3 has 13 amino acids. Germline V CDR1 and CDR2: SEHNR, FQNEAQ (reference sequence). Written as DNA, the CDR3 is TGTGCCAGCAGCTTATACGGGGGTGAGACCCAGTACTTC. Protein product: CASSLYGGETQYF.

The CDR3, as DNA: TGTGCCAGCAGCTTACGGGGGGGCTACAATGAGCAGTTCTTC. It translates to CASSLRGGYNEQFF. The chain recombines TRBV7-2 with TRBJ2-1, with TRBD2 matching 8 bases. With V trimmed by 2 bases and J by 3 bases, 0 bases remained unmatched. Germline V gene sequence: CDR1 SGHTA, CDR2 FQGNSA. CDR3 length: 14 amino acids.

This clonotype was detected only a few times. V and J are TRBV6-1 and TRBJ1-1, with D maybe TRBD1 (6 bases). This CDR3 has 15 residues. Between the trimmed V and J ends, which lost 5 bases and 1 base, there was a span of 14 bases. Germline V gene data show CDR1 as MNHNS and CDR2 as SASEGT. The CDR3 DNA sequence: TGTGCCAGCAGTCGCCTCGGGACACAGAACACTGAAGCTTTCTTT. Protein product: CASSRLGTQNTEAFF.